One and the same sample provided the 30 T cell receptor beta chains below, sequenced in a study of chemoradiotherapy in HPV16-positive cancers. Measured with immunoSEQ multiplex PCR; TCRdb has only the in-frame clones, and not every one. Among 4,000 to 6,000 clones listed, approximately 90% were seen once. Material: tumor tissue, obtained from a patient who underwent chemoradiotherapy. Source of these receptors: a human donor with HPV-associated anogenital cancer.

The chain uses TRBV19 and TRBJ2-1; either TRBD1 or TRBD2 may fit D (5 bases each). Deletions cut 7 bases from V and 5 bases from J, with 15 bases between. Germline CDR1 is LNHDA and CDR2 is SQIVND (reference sequence). The CDR3 is made up of 14 amino acids. The CDR3 region is CASKSRDADNEQFF. The DNA of the CDR3 is TGTGCCAGTAAGAGCCGGGACGCAGACAATGAGCAGTTCTTC. The full variable domain, rest sourced from reference TRBV19 and TRBJ2-1, is DGGITQSPKYLFRKEGQNVTLSCEQNLNHDAMYWYRQDPGQGLRLIYYSQIVNDFQKGDIAEGYSVSREKKESFPLTVTSAQKNPTAFYLCASKSRDADNEQFFGPGTRLTVL.

The chain uses TRBV27 and TRBJ1-1; 8 bases agree with TRBD1. The ends lost 4 bases at V and 4 bases at J; junction bases unmatched: 8. Germline V gives CDR1 MNHEY, CDR2 SMNVEV (reference sequence). This CDR3 comprises 15 residues. CDR3 sequence: CASSSQGATVTEAFF. For the CDR3, the DNA is TGTGCCAGCAGTTCGCAGGGGGCGACAGTCACTGAAGCTTTCTTT.

This clone has just a few counts. The chain couples TRBV10-3 to TRBJ2-7; the D call may be TRBD1 or TRBD2 (5 bases each). The V end lost 4 bases, the J end lost 7 bases, and 20 bases lay between the germline ends. Germline V gene data show CDR1 as ENHRY and CDR2 as SYGVKD. This CDR3 spans 15 amino acids. In nucleotides, the CDR3 is TGTGCCATCAGTGGGGACGCCTTAGGGTCTGGGGAGCAGTACTTC. Its translation: CAISGDALGSGEQYF.

The rearrangement uses TRBV6-5 and TRBJ1-3; no reliable D call. The CDR3 sequence is 16 residues long. V lost 0 bases and J lost 0, with 9 bases in between. The germline V gene encodes CDR1 MNHEY and CDR2 SVGAGI. The CDR3 DNA follows: TGTGCCAGCAGTTACTCGAGGGCCAGCTCTGGAAACACCATATATTTT. This codes for CASSYSRASSGNTIYF.

The chain joins TRBV7-9 to TRBJ2-1, with 7 bases lining up with TRBD2. The CDR3 runs to 15 residues. Trimming cost V 5 bases and J 6 bases; bases outside gene matches: 10. Per the germline V gene, CDR1 is SEHNR and CDR2 is FQNEAQ (reference sequence). CDR3 region: CASSLRAGKGNEQFF. CDR3 bases: TGTGCCAGCAGCCTCCGAGCGGGAAAGGGCAATGAGCAGTTCTTC.

This clone turned up a few times. The CDR3 reads CSVARSMEAFF. The CDR3 region has the DNA TGCAGCGTTGCCCGATCGATGGAAGCTTTCTTT. The chain recombines TRBV29-1 with TRBJ1-1, with D uncertain. Germline-derived CDR1 and CDR2 are SQVTM and ANQGSEA. The CDR3 is 11 amino acids. Trimming cost V 4 bases and J 8 bases, with 11 bases left between them. Together with reference TRBV29-1 and TRBJ1-1, the CDR3 gives the full variable domain: SAVISQKPSRDICQRGTSLTIQCQVDSQVTMMFWYRQQPGQSLTLIATANQGSEATYESGFVIDKFPISRPNLTFSTLTVSNMSPEDSSIYLCSVARSMEAFFGQGTRLTVV.

The V and J genes are TRBV9 and TRBJ2-7; tentative D call: TRBD1 (7 bases). V lost 0 bases and J 0 bases, leaving 19 bases between the germline ends. The CDR3 is 18 amino acids. The germline CDR1 and CDR2 sequences are SGDLS and YYNGEE. In DNA, the CDR3 is TGTGCCAGCAGCGTAGTGGTCAGGGGGGCAGGGATCTCCTACGAGCAGTACTTC. This codes for CASSVVVRGAGISYEQYF.

The chain uses TRBV4-2 and TRBJ2-2; D possibly matches TRBD1 or TRBD2 (5 bases each). CDR1 and CDR2 from the germline V gene are LGHNA and YNFKEQ. This CDR3 region has 14 residues. Trimming took 6 bases from V and 7 from J, leaving 15 bases between them. CDR3 loop: CASSRGAWGGELFF. Here the CDR3 DNA reads TGTGCCAGCAGTCGAGGGGCCTGGGGCGGGGAGCTGTTTTTT.

The chain employs TRBV29-1 and TRBJ2-6; D remains unclear. The V end was cut by 2 bases, the J end by 2 bases, with 7 bases between. The V gene's germline CDR1 is SQVTM and CDR2 ANQGSEA. The CDR3 runs 14 residues. CDR3 in amino acids: CSVEQVAGANVLTF. CDR3 DNA sequence: TGCAGCGTTGAACAGGTCGCTGGGGCCAACGTCCTGACTTTC.

J is TRBJ1-1 and V is TRBV5-1; a possible D gene is TRBD1 (6 bases). The CDR3 has 16 residues. CDR1 and CDR2 (germline): SGHRS, YFSETQ. V was clipped by 6 bases and J by 5 bases, with 23 bases between them. The CDR3 DNA reads TGCGCCAGCACCCGGGGGGGGCGTGCGGGGATGACTGAAGCTTTCTTT. It is translated as CASTRGGRAGMTEAFF.

This clone was seen a few times. This rearrangement joins TRBV5-5 to TRBJ1-6; D is possibly TRBD1 (6 bases). Germline V lookup: CDR1 SGHKS, CDR2 YYEKEE (reference sequence). The CDR3 runs to 15 residues. V was clipped by 4 bases and J by 7 bases, with 15 bases between them. The CDR3 DNA follows: TGTGCCAGCAGCGGCTGGACAGTAGGGAATTCACCCCTCCACTTT. Protein sequence: CASSGWTVGNSPLHF.

The rearrangement joins TRBV7-2 to TRBJ2-3, with 10 bases aligning to TRBD2. V dropped 5 bases and J dropped 3; count of bases not matched to a gene: 5. The length of the CDR3 is 15 residues. The germline gives CDR1 SGHTA, CDR2 FQGNSA. For the CDR3, the DNA is TGTGCCAGCAGCGGAGCGGGGGGGCGGACAGATACGCAGTATTTT. Protein sequence: CASSGAGGRTDTQYF. The whole variable domain, filled in from reference TRBV7-2 and TRBJ2-3, reads GAGVSQSPSNKVTEKGKDVELRCDPISGHTALYWYRQSLGQGLEFLIYFQGNSAPDKSGLPSDRFSAERTGGSVSTLTIQRTQQEDSAVYLCASSGAGGRTDTQYFGPGTRLTVL.

The V call is TRBV7-9, the J call TRBJ2-5, with D perhaps matching TRBD1 or TRBD2 (6 bases each). CDR1 is SEHNR and CDR2 is FQNEAQ in the germline V gene (reference sequence). This CDR3 has 15 residues. With 1 base removed from V and 1 base from J, the gap between germline ends came to 10 bases. The CDR3 sequence is CASSLGSGAQETQYF. CDR3 nucleotides: TGTGCCAGCAGCTTAGGATCGGGGGCCCAAGAGACCCAGTACTTC.

The J gene is TRBJ1-1, the V gene TRBV9; D not certain. V dropped 2 bases and J dropped 4 bases, with 15 bases sitting between them. Germline assignment: CDR1 SGDLS and CDR2 YYNGEE. This CDR3 is built from 15 residues. The DNA of the CDR3 is TGTGCCAGCAGCGTTAGTCGGGCCGGAGGCACTGAAGCTTTCTTT. Residues: CASSVSRAGGTEAFF.

The chain employs TRBV25-1 and TRBJ2-4, with 8 bases identical to TRBD1. Trimming cost V 8 bases and J 8 bases; bases outside gene matches: 5. This CDR3 has 12 residues. The germline V gene has CDR1 MGHDK and CDR2 SYGVNS. CDR3: CASAMTGDIQYF. The CDR3 region has the DNA TGTGCCAGCGCAATGACAGGGGACATTCAGTACTTC.

The chain combines TRBV27 with TRBJ2-2; 8 positions agree with TRBD1. The CDR3 covers 15 residues. J was trimmed by 6 bases and V by 5 bases; bases with no gene match: 8. Germline loops: CDR1 MNHEY, CDR2 SMNVEV (reference sequence). This CDR3 reads CASSILQGAAGELFF. The CDR3 nucleotides read TGTGCCAGCAGTATCCTCCAGGGGGCGGCCGGGGAGCTGTTTTTT.

The gene calls are TRBV19 and TRBJ1-5; D not certain. This CDR3 contains 13 residues. V lost 3 bases and J lost 2, with 5 bases in between. The germline V gene has CDR1 LNHDA and CDR2 SQIVND (reference sequence). The DNA of the CDR3 is TGTGCCAGTAGTATTGCGGGCAATCAGCCCCAGCATTTT. As protein: CASSIAGNQPQHF.

The chain recombines TRBV19 with TRBJ1-5, with TRBD1 matching over 8 bases. Germline V CDR1 and CDR2: LNHDA, SQIVND (reference sequence). The V and J ends lost 9 bases and 6 bases, in that order; junction bases with no gene match: 7. The CDR3 is 13 residues long. The CDR3 protein is CASKDRGGQPQHF. In DNA, the CDR3 is TGTGCCAGCAAAGACAGGGGAGGTCAGCCCCAGCATTTT.

This chain joins TRBV7-6 and TRBJ2-2; 8 nucleotides line up with TRBD2. From germline, CDR1 is SGHVS and CDR2 FNYEAQ. V dropped 0 bases and J dropped 4; count of bases not matched to a gene: 4. The CDR3 contains 16 residues. DNA of the CDR3: TGTGCCAGCAGCTTAGCCGGGGGGGGGCGCACCGGGGAGCTGTTTTTT. It codes for CASSLAGGGRTGELFF. The full variable domain, rest sourced from reference TRBV7-6 and TRBJ2-2, is GAGVSQSPRYKVTKRGQDVALRCDPISGHVSLYWYRQALGQGPEFLTYFNYEAQQDKSGLPNDRFSAERPEGSISTLTIQRTEQRDSAMYRCASSLAGGGRTGELFFGEGSRLTVL.

The CDR3 is CASRAAGATDTQYF. The CDR3 DNA reads as TGCGCCAGCAGGGCGGCGGGGGCCACAGATACGCAGTATTTT. The chain carries TRBV5-1 and TRBJ2-3; perhaps TRBD2 as D (7 bases). CDR3 length: 14 residues. V gave up 5 bases and J gave up 2 bases, with 12 bases separating them. CDR1 SGHRS and CDR2 YFSETQ come from the germline V gene.

The J gene is TRBJ2-7, the V gene TRBV7-2; D assignment may be TRBD1 or TRBD2 (5 bases each). Germline loops: CDR1 SGHTA, CDR2 FQGNSA. The CDR3 is 14 residues long. Trimming removed 5 bases at V and 4 bases at J, with 15 bases between. The CDR3 region has the DNA TGTGCCAGCAGCGTAAGGGACCCGACATACGAGCAGTACTTC. Translated: CASSVRDPTYEQYF.

This clone appeared once. The chain has TRBV7-2 and TRBJ2-7; TRBD2 aligns across 10 bases. Germline V gene lookup returns CDR1 SGHTA and CDR2 FQGNSA. This CDR3 comprises 14 residues. V was clipped by 5 bases and J by 7 bases; unmatched bases: 8. CDR3 bases: TGTGCCAGCAGCGCCCTAGCGGGAGTGGGGGAGCAGTACTTC. Translated: CASSALAGVGEQYF.

The chain combines TRBV9 with TRBJ2-7; 9 bases align to TRBD1. The CDR3 extends over 18 amino acids. With V trimmed by 0 bases and J by 5 bases, 15 bases remained unmatched. Germline values: CDR1 SGDLS, CDR2 YYNGEE. Here the CDR3 DNA reads TGTGCCAGCAGCGTAGGTCTATCGGTCGGGACAGGGATCAACGAGCAGTACTTC. This gives the protein CASSVGLSVGTGINEQYF. The variable domain in full, completed from reference TRBV9 and TRBJ2-7, reads DSGVTQTPKHLITATGQRVTLRCSPRSGDLSVYWYQQSLDQGLQFLIQYYNGEERAKGNILERFSAQQFPDLHSELNLSSLELGDSALYFCASSVGLSVGTGINEQYFGPGTRLTVT.

This chain uses TRBV6-6 with TRBJ2-2; 7 positions agree with TRBD2. With 5 bases clipped from V and 7 bases from J, the junction kept 1 base outside the gene matches. The CDR3 spans 12 residues. CDR1 and CDR2 (germline): MNHNY, SVGAGI (reference sequence). CDR3 DNA sequence: TGTGCCAGCAGTCCGGGAGGCGGGGAGCTGTTTTTT. Its protein is CASSPGGGELFF.

The chain links TRBV5-1 to TRBJ1-2; 10 bases agree with TRBD1. Trimming removed 4 bases from V and 5 bases from J; junction bases left unmatched: 8. Germline loops: CDR1 SGHRS, CDR2 YFSETQ. The CDR3 runs to 15 residues. CDR3 nucleotide sequence: TGCGCCAGCAGCCCCATGCGGGACAGGGGATATGGCTACACCTTC. Protein product: CASSPMRDRGYGYTF.

The J gene is TRBJ2-3, the V gene TRBV11-2; TRBD2 agrees at 10 bases. Germline V gene lookup returns CDR1 SGHAT and CDR2 FQNNGV. This CDR3 contains 17 residues. V lost 1 base, J lost 5 bases, and 9 bases stayed unmatched. CDR3 residues: CASSLVPSGGAVDTQYF. The DNA of the CDR3 is TGTGCCAGCAGCTTAGTACCCAGCGGGGGGGCCGTAGATACGCAGTATTTT.

The chain carries TRBV7-8 and TRBJ2-7; a possible D gene is TRBD2 (5 bases). The germline V and J ends were trimmed by 1 base and 9 bases, with 10 bases remaining between them. CDR3 size: 12 residues. Germline CDR1 and CDR2: SGHVS and FQNEAQ. The CDR3 region is CASSLERGMQYF. The CDR3 nucleotides are TGTGCCAGCAGCTTAGAACGGGGAATGCAGTACTTC.

The rearrangement uses TRBV27 and TRBJ2-7; 9 positions agree with TRBD2. V was clipped by 4 bases and J by 5 bases; unmatched bases: 18. This CDR3 has 18 residues. Germline V gives CDR1 MNHEY, CDR2 SMNVEV (reference sequence). CDR3 DNA: TGTGCCAGCAGTTACGGGGGGCGGGAGGGCCTCCTGGTAAACGAGCAGTACTTC. This codes for CASSYGGREGLLVNEQYF.

The rearrangement links TRBV18 to TRBJ2-5; TRBD2 matches at 11 bases. Germline V lookup: CDR1 KGHSH, CDR2 LQKENI. The trim removed 3 bases at V and 2 bases at J, leaving 5 bases unmatched. The length of the CDR3 is 16 residues. DNA for the CDR3: TGTGCCAGCTCACCCCTAGCGGGGGGAGGACAAGAGACCCAGTACTTC. Protein product: CASSPLAGGGQETQYF. Complete variable domain (other parts from reference TRBV18 and TRBJ2-5): NAGVMQNPRHLVRRRGQEARLRCSPMKGHSHVYWYRQLPEEGLKFMVYLQKENIIDESGMPKERFSAEFPKEGPSILRIQQVVRGDSAAYFCASSPLAGGGQETQYFGPGTRLLVL.

The chain carries TRBV2 and TRBJ2-5; 8 bases map to TRBD2. In germline, CDR1 is SNHLY, CDR2 FYNNEI. V gave up 1 base and J gave up 1 base; unmatched junction bases: 5. The CDR3 runs 16 residues. CDR3 sequence: CASSEESLAGQETQYF. CDR3 DNA: TGTGCCAGCAGTGAAGAGAGTCTAGCGGGCCAAGAGACCCAGTACTTC.